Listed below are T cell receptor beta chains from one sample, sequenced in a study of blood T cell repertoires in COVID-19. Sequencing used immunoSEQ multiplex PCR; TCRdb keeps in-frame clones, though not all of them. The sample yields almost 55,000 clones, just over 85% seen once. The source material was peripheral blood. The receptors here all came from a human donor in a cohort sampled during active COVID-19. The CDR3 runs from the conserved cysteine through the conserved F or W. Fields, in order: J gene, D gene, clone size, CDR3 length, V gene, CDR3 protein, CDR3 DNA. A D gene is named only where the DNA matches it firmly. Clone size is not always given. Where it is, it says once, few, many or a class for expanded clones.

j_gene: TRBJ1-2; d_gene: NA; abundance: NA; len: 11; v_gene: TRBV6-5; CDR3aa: CASSFSFGYTF; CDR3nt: TGTGCCAGCAGTTTTTCATTCGGCTACACCTTC
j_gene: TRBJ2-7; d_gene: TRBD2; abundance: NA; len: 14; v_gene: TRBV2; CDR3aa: CASTSGGSSYEQYF; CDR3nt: TGTGCCAGCACAAGCGGGGGGAGCTCCTACGAGCAGTACTTC
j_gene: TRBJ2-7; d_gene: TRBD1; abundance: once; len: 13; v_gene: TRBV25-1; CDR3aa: CASRPGQGYEQYF; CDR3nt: TGTGCCAGCAGACCGGGACAGGGGTACGAGCAGTACTTC
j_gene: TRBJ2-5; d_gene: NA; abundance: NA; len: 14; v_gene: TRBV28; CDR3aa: CASRSEGVKETQYF; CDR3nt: TGTGCCAGCAGATCAGAGGGGGTAAAAGAGACCCAGTACTTC
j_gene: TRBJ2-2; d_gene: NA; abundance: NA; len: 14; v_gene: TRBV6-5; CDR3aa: CASKQQLNTGELFF; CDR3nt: TGTGCCAGCAAGCAACAGCTGAACACCGGGGAGCTGTTTTTT
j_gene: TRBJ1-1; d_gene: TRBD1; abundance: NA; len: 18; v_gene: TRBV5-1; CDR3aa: CASSLADLGQGEDTEAFF; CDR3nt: TGCGCCAGCAGCTTGGCCGATCTAGGACAGGGAGAGGACACTGAAGCTTTCTTT
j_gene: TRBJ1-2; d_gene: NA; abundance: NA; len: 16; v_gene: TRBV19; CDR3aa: CASSFTRTEISYGYTF; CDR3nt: TGTGCCAGTAGCTTCACTAGGACAGAAATTTCCTATGGCTACACCTTC
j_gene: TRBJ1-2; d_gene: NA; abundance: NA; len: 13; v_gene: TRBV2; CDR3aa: CASMQDRPYGYTF; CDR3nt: TGTGCCAGCATGCAGGACAGACCTTATGGCTACACCTTC
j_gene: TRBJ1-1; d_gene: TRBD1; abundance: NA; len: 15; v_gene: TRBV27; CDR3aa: CASSFDRGSNTEAFF; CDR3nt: TGTGCCAGCAGTTTTGACAGGGGGTCGAACACTGAAGCTTTCTTT
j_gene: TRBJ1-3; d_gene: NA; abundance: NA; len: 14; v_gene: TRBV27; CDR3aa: CASSLQGSGNTIYF; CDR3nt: TGTGCCAGCAGTTTACAGGGGTCCGGAAACACCATATATTTT
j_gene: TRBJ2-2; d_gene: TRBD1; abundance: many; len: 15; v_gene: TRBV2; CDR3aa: CASSGDRLSTGELFF; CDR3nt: TGTGCCAGCAGTGGGGACAGGTTGTCTACCGGGGAGCTGTTTTTT
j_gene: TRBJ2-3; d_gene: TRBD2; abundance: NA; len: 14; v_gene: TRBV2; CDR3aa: CASYGTRETDTQYF; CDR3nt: TGTGCCAGCTACGGGACTAGAGAGACAGATACGCAGTATTTT
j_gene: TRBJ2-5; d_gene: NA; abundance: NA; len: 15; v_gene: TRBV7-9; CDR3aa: CASSFGTSNQETQYF; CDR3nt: TGTGCCAGCAGCTTCGGGACATCCAACCAAGAGACCCAGTACTTC
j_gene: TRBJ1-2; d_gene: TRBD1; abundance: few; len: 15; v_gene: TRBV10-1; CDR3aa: CASSESTGQGSGYTF; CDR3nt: TGCGCCAGCAGTGAGTCGACGGGACAGGGTTCTGGCTACACCTTC
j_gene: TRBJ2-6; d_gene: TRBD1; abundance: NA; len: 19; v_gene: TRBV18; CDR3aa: CASSPQQGGSGSGANVLTF; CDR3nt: TGTGCCAGCTCACCACAACAGGGGGGCAGCGGCTCTGGGGCCAACGTCCTGACTTTC
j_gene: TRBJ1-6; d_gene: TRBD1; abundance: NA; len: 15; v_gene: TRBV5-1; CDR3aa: CASSTDGQGNSPLHF; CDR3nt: TGCGCCAGCAGCACGGATGGACAGGGTAATTCACCCCTCCACTTT
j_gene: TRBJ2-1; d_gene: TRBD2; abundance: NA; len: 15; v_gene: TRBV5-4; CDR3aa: CASSSSAGGVNEQFF; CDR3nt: TGTGCCAGCAGCTCCTCAGCGGGAGGGGTAAATGAGCAGTTCTTC
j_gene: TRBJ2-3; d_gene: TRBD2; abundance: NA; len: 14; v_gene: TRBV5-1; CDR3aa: CASSLSSGRDTQYF; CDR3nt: TGCGCCAGCAGCTTGTCTAGCGGGAGAGATACGCAGTATTTT
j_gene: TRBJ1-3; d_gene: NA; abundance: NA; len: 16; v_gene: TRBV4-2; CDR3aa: CASSQERRSSGNTIYF; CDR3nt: TGTGCCAGCAGCCAAGAGCGAAGGAGCTCTGGAAACACCATATATTTT
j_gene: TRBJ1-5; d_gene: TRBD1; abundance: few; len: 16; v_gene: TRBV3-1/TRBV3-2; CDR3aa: CASSQDGTGWAQPQHF; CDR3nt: TGTGCCAGCAGCCAAGATGGGACAGGGTGGGCTCAGCCCCAGCATTTT
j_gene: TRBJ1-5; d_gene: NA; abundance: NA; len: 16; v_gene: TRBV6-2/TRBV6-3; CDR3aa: CASSSRGGHSNQPQHF; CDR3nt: TGTGCCAGCAGCTCTCGAGGGGGTCATAGCAATCAGCCCCAGCATTTT
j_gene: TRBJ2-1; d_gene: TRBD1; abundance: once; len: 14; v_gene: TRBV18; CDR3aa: CASSPRAGGNEQFF; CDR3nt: TGTGCCAGCTCACCACGTGCAGGGGGCAATGAGCAGTTCTTC
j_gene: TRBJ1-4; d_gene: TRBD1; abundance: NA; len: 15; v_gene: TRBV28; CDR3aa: CASSQPGQGGKKLFF; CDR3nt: TGTGCCAGCAGTCAGCCGGGACAGGGAGGGAAAAAACTGTTTTTT
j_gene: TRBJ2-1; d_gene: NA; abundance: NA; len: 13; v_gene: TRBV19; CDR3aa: CASSTQGYNEQFF; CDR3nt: TGTGCCAGTAGTACACAGGGCTACAATGAGCAGTTCTTC
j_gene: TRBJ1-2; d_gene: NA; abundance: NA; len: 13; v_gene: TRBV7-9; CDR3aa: CASSLTIGQGLTF; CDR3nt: TGTGCCAGCAGCTTAACTATCGGCCAGGGACTTACCTTC
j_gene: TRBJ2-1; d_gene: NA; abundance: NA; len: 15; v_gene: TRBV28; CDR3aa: CASIPGTQSYNEQFF; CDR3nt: TGTGCCAGCATCCCCGGGACTCAATCCTACAATGAGCAGTTCTTC
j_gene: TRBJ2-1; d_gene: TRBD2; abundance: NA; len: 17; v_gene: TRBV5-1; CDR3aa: CASSGTSGGHGGNEQFF; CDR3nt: TGCGCCAGCAGCGGGACTAGCGGGGGGCACGGGGGAAATGAGCAGTTCTTC
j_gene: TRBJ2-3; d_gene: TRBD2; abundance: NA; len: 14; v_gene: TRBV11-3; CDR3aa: CASSSGTSGSTQYF; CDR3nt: TGTGCCAGCAGCTCAGGGACTAGCGGTTCTACGCAGTATTTT
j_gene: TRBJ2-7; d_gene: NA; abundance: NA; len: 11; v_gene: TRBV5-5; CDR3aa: CASSANYEQYF; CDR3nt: TGTGCCAGCAGCGCTAACTACGAGCAGTACTTC
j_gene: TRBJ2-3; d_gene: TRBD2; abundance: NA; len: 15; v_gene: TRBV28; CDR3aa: CASSSGGSRTDTQYF; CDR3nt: TGTGCCAGCAGTTCAGGCGGGAGTAGAACAGATACGCAGTATTTT
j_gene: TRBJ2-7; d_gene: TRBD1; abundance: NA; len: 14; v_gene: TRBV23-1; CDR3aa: CASIPRQGHYEQYF; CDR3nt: TGCGCCAGCATTCCTAGACAGGGTCACTACGAGCAGTACTTC
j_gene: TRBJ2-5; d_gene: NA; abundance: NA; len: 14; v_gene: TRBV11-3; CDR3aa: CASSLHQGQETQYF; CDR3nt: TGTGCCAGCAGCTTGCATCAGGGACAAGAGACCCAGTACTTC
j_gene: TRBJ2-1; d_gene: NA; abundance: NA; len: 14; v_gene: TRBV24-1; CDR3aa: CATSESGSSYEQFF; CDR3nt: TGTGCCACCAGTGAATCCGGGAGTTCGTATGAGCAGTTCTTC
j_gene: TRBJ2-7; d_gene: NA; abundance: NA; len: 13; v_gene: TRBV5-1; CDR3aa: CASSQGLSYEQYF; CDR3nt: TGCGCCAGCAGCCAGGGTCTTTCCTACGAGCAGTACTTC
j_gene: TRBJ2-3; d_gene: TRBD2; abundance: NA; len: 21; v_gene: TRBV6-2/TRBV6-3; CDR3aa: CASSYPPRTSGGAPSTDTQYF; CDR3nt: TGTGCCAGCAGTTACCCTCCCCGGACTAGCGGGGGGGCCCCTAGCACAGATACGCAGTATTTT
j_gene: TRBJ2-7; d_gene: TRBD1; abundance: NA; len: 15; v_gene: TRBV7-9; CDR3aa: CASSPPGQGFSEQYF; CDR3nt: TGTGCCAGCAGCCCCCCGGGACAGGGCTTTTCCGAGCAGTACTTC
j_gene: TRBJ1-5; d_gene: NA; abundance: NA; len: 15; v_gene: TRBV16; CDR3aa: CASSQFDRVNQPQHF; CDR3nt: TGTGCCAGCAGCCAATTCGACAGAGTCAATCAGCCCCAGCATTTT
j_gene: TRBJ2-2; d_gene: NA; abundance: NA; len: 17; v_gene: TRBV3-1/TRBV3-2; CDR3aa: CASSQEFKRLNTGELFF; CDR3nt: TGTGCCAGCAGCCAAGAGTTCAAGCGGTTGAACACCGGGGAGCTGTTTTTT
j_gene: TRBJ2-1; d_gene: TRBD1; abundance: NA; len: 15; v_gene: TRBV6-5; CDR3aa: CARTRQGHARGEQFF; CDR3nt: TGTGCCAGGACGCGACAGGGGCACGCTCGGGGGGAGCAGTTCTTC
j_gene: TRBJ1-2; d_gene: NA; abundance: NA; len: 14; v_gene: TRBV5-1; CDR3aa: CASSTDSGDYGYTF; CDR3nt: TGCGCCAGCAGCACAGACTCAGGGGACTATGGCTACACCTTC
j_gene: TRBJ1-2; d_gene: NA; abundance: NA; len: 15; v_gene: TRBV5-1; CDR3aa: CASSLGPGRDYGYTF; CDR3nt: TGCGCCAGCAGCTTGGGCCCAGGGAGGGACTATGGCTACACCTTC
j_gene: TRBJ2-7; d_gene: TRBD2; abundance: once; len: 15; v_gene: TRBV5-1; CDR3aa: CASSNRTSGLYEQYF; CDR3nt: TGCGCCAGCAGCAATCGGACTAGCGGGCTATACGAGCAGTACTTC
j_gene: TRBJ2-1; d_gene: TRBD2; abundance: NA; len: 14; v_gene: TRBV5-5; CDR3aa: CASSPWGLVDEQFF; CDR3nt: TGTGCCAGCAGCCCCTGGGGACTAGTGGATGAGCAGTTCTTC
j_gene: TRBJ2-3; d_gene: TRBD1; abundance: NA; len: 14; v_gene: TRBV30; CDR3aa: CAWSVGQGFDTQYF; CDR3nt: TGTGCCTGGAGTGTAGGACAGGGATTCGATACGCAGTATTTT
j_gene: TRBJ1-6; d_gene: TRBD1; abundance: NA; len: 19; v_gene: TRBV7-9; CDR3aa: CASSPRTGGRVLDNSPLHF; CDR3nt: TGTGCCAGCAGCCCACGGACAGGGGGGCGCGTCCTTGATAATTCACCCCTCCACTTT
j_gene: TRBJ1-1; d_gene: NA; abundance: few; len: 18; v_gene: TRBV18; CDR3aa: CASSPRAAVSSWNTEAFF; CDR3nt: TGTGCCAGCTCACCACGGGCAGCAGTATCGTCGTGGAACACTGAAGCTTTCTTT
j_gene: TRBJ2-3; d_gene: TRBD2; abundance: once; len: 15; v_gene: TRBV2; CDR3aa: CASAGGYLSTDTQYF; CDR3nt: TGTGCCAGCGCCGGGGGGTACCTTAGCACAGATACGCAGTATTTT